This T cell receptor (beta chain) emerged from a study of sequential checkpoint blockade in melanoma. Whole-study context: Both treatment sequences were followed by maintenance nivolumab.

Treatment given: randomized to nivolumab then ipilimumab (arm A) or the reverse (arm B). PBMC sorting kept live CD3+CD8+ cells without CD19 or CD56. Sequenced by immunoSEQ multiplex PCR; TCRdb stores in-frame clones only, minus some. Among tens of thousands of clones listed, 82% were seen once. Specimen: CD8+ T cells sorted from blood (inferred from file names), collected from a patient given nivolumab and ipilimumab in sequence. This receptor was identified in a human donor with melanoma.

DNA of the CDR3: TGTGCCAGCAGTTACTCCACCAGGGGCTACGAGCAGTACTTC. Its protein is CASSYSTRGYEQYF. This chain joins TRBV6-5 and TRBJ2-7; tentatively, D is TRBD1 (6 bases). Trimming cost V 0 bases and J 3 bases, with 9 bases left between them. The germline CDR1 and CDR2 sequences are MNHEY and SVGAGI. The CDR3 totals 14 residues.